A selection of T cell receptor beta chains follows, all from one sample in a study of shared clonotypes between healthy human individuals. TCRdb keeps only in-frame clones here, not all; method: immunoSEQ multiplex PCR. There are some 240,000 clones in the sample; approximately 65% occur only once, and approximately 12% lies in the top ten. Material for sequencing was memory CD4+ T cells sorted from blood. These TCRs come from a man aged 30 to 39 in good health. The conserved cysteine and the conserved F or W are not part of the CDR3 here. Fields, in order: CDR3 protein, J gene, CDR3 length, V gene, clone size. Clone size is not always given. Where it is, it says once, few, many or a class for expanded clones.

ASSLGARNEQF,TRBJ2-1,11,TRBV11-2,.
ASSSGLAGDGDTQY,TRBJ2-3,14,TRBV5-8,once
AISESSRRQDFDQPQH,TRBJ1-5,16,TRBV10-3,once
ASSPRGVGKLF,TRBJ1-4,11,TRBV7-2,few
ASRADRAWNEKLF,TRBJ1-4,13,TRBV6-1,many
ASSSQRQGNPYEQY,TRBJ2-7,14,TRBV7-8,.
ASSEGGSGNTIY,TRBJ1-3,12,TRBV6-1,.
ASSLTLQGADTQY,TRBJ2-3,13,TRBV7-3,.
ASSLEFYNEQF,TRBJ2-1,11,TRBV7-2,.
ASSYKKGTGELF,TRBJ2-2,12,TRBV7-8,.
ASQTGFKTDTQY,TRBJ2-3,12,TRBV5-1,.